Listed below are T cell receptor beta chains from one sample, sequenced in a study of T cell responses to AZD1222 COVID-19 vaccine. The assay was immunoSEQ multiplex PCR, and TCRdb's table has in-frame clones only and misses some. The sample holds tens of thousands of clones, roughly 90% seen once. This specimen was peripheral blood, taken 28 days after the second AZD1222 dose. These receptors were taken from an adult who received the AZD1222 COVID-19 vaccine. Both conserved end residues are part of each CDR3. A D gene is named only where the DNA matches it firmly. Rows give clone size only sometimes, using once, few, many, or a class for an expanded clone.

length: 13
size: NA
J: TRBJ2-1
V: TRBV5-1
D: NA
DNA: TGCGCCAGCAGCTTCGGGGGAGACAATGAGCAGTTCTTC
CDR3: CASSFGGDNEQFF

length: 16
size: NA
J: TRBJ1-1
V: TRBV18
D: NA
DNA: TGTGCCAGCTCTCCCTCTTCCCCCCCCGCGAACACTGAAGCTTTCTTT
CDR3: CASSPSSPPANTEAFF

length: 14
size: NA
J: TRBJ2-7
V: TRBV29-1
D: NA
DNA: TGCAGCGTTGGTACTAGCAGCTTCTCCTACGAGCAGTACTTC
CDR3: CSVGTSSFSYEQYF

length: 18
size: NA
J: TRBJ1-5
V: TRBV7-9
D: TRBD1
DNA: TGTGCCAGCAGCTCCGGGACAGAGGGGTTCTATAGCAATCAGCCCCAGCATTTT
CDR3: CASSSGTEGFYSNQPQHF

length: 15
size: NA
J: TRBJ1-2
V: TRBV19
D: TRBD1
DNA: TGTGCCAGTAGTACCACCGGGACAGGGGCTTATGGCTACACCTTC
CDR3: CASSTTGTGAYGYTF

length: 14
size: NA
J: TRBJ2-1
V: TRBV6-5
D: NA
DNA: TGTGCCAGCAGTTACTCTCCAGGGCCTCGACAGCAGTTCTTC
CDR3: CASSYSPGPRQQFF

length: 11
size: NA
J: TRBJ2-3
V: TRBV11-2
D: NA
DNA: TGTGCCAGCAGCTTCGGACAGCAGCAGTATTTT
CDR3: CASSFGQQQYF

length: 15
size: few
J: TRBJ1-3
V: TRBV9
D: NA
DNA: TGTGCCAGCAGCGTTACAGGGTGGCGTGGAAACACCATATATTTT
CDR3: CASSVTGWRGNTIYF

length: 16
size: NA
J: TRBJ1-2
V: TRBV7-2
D: NA
DNA: TGTGCCAGCAGCTTAAACGCATGGGAAATTAATAGTGGCTACACCTTC
CDR3: CASSLNAWEINSGYTF

length: 13
size: NA
J: TRBJ2-2
V: TRBV19
D: NA
DNA: TGTGCCAGTAGTATTGTGACCACCGGGGAGCTGTTTTTT
CDR3: CASSIVTTGELFF

length: 14
size: once
J: TRBJ2-5
V: TRBV5-4
D: NA
DNA: TGTGCCAGCAGCTTGGAAGGGGGGCAAGAGACCCAGTACTTC
CDR3: CASSLEGGQETQYF

length: 13
size: NA
J: TRBJ2-5
V: TRBV6-5
D: NA
DNA: TGTGCCAGCAGCCGGACTACTCAAGAGACCCAGTACTTC
CDR3: CASSRTTQETQYF

length: 14
size: NA
J: TRBJ2-1
V: TRBV11-2
D: NA
DNA: TGTGCCAGCAGCGAGAATGGGATATACAATGAGCAGTTCTTC
CDR3: CASSENGIYNEQFF

length: 14
size: NA
J: TRBJ1-3
V: TRBV5-1
D: NA
DNA: TGCGCCAGCACGGACATCTTCTCTGGAAACACCATATATTTT
CDR3: CASTDIFSGNTIYF

length: 11
size: NA
J: TRBJ2-7
V: TRBV20-1
D: TRBD2
DNA: TGCAGTGCTCCTAGCGGCTACGAGCAGTACTTC
CDR3: CSAPSGYEQYF

length: 14
size: NA
J: TRBJ1-1
V: TRBV29-1
D: NA
DNA: TGCAGCGTTGAAGACCCTTTCATGAACACTGAAGCTTTCTTT
CDR3: CSVEDPFMNTEAFF

length: 14
size: NA
J: TRBJ2-2
V: TRBV5-1
D: NA
DNA: TGCGCCAGCAGCTTTCAGGGACACACCGGGGAGCTGTTTTTT
CDR3: CASSFQGHTGELFF

length: 15
size: NA
J: TRBJ2-7
V: TRBV5-1
D: TRBD1
DNA: TGCGCCAGCAGCCCCTCCGACAGGGTAACCTACGAGCAGTACTTC
CDR3: CASSPSDRVTYEQYF

length: 17
size: NA
J: TRBJ2-2
V: TRBV19
D: NA
DNA: TGTGCCAGTACCCATTACACGACAGCGCCGAACACCGGGGAGCTGTTTTTT
CDR3: CASTHYTTAPNTGELFF

length: 15
size: NA
J: TRBJ2-7
V: TRBV5-1
D: TRBD2
DNA: TGCGCCAGCAGCCGGGGACTAGCGGAAGTCTACGAGCAGTACTTC
CDR3: CASSRGLAEVYEQYF

length: 14
size: few
J: TRBJ1-1
V: TRBV2
D: NA
DNA: TGTGCCCGAGGGCTGGGTGAGGGGGACACTGAAGCTTTCTTT
CDR3: CARGLGEGDTEAFF

length: 11
size: NA
J: TRBJ2-7
V: TRBV7-8
D: NA
DNA: TGTGCCAGCAGCTCAGACTACGAGCAGTACTTC
CDR3: CASSSDYEQYF

length: 13
size: NA
J: TRBJ2-7
V: TRBV2
D: NA
DNA: TGTGCCAGCAGGGCGGACAGGGAGGGCGAGCAGTACTTC
CDR3: CASRADREGEQYF

length: 13
size: NA
J: TRBJ1-1
V: TRBV10-3
D: TRBD1
DNA: TGTGCCATCAGTGGGGGGACAGACACTGAAGCTTTCTTT
CDR3: CAISGGTDTEAFF

length: 15
size: NA
J: TRBJ1-1
V: TRBV4-1
D: NA
DNA: TGCGCCAGCAGCCCCTCGTCGTTAATGAACACTGAAGCTTTCTTT
CDR3: CASSPSSLMNTEAFF

length: 13
size: NA
J: TRBJ1-2
V: TRBV28
D: NA
DNA: TGTGCCAGCAGTTCGACAGACGTCTATGGCTACACCTTC
CDR3: CASSSTDVYGYTF

length: 16
size: NA
J: TRBJ1-1
V: TRBV19
D: NA
DNA: TGTGCCAGTAGTATAGATGTCGGGGGTTCTAACACTGAAGCTTTCTTT
CDR3: CASSIDVGGSNTEAFF

length: 15
size: NA
J: TRBJ1-1
V: TRBV7-9
D: NA
DNA: TGTGCCAGCAGCTTACCCGAGGACGGCTCCTACGAAGCTTTCTTT
CDR3: CASSLPEDGSYEAFF